The present entry profiles one TCR beta chain with its context. What antigen it recognizes has not been identified. Base qualities are missing; no much larger clone stands one base away. CDR1 and CDR2 are read off the germline V gene (reference sequence) as SEHNR and FQNEAQ. The V end loses 3 bases and the J end loses 6 bases, and a stretch of 11 bases separates them. Taken from cysteine to phenylalanine, the CDR3 has 13 residues. Only the CDR3 DNA stays, 39 bases, in frame from base 1. These data are taken from a study of technical replicates of blood from a handful of donors (dated by TCRdb to about 2017). Library generation was performed with the immunoSEQ multiplex PCR assay. TCRdb holds this immuneACCESS table with in-frame rearrangements only. Some clones are missing; in checked studies, unresolved V genes explain under half, and the rest has no known cause. Present in this sample are about 75,000 clones, around 97% of which were seen just once. The ten largest make up approximately 0.2% of the sample.

The rearrangement combines TRBV7-9 with TRBJ1-2; a confident D gene designation cannot be given. The sample comprised T cells isolated from PBMCs. The TCR comes from a human donor in good health. The CDR3 protein is CASSFLRLNGYTF. The DNA sequence follows: TGTGCCAGCAGCTTTCTCCGGTTGAATGGCTACACCTTC.